This T cell receptor (beta chain) came from a study of OX40 agonist ivuxolimab in advanced cancers. Study summary: Partial responses occurred in Three dose-escalation patients, one with hepatocellular carcinoma and two with cutaneous melanoma. Findings of the study overall: Some of the nonresponding patients also showed low levels of normalized T-cell clonal expansion.

Regarding this clone: Its antigen remains unidentified.

CDR3 size: 13 residues. Germline values: CDR1 LNHDA, CDR2 SQIVND (reference sequence). Deletions cut 3 bases from V and 7 bases from J, with 13 bases between. Autoimmune disease history or systemic immunosuppression barred patients. The study sampled blood at baseline, cycle 4 day 1, and cycle 7 day 1. The table came from immunoSEQ multiplex PCR; TCRdb's copy has only in-frame clones and leaves some out. The repertoire holds about 62,000 clones, with 84% as singletons. The input for sequencing was CD4+ or CD8+ T cells sorted from blood, taken in a trial of the OX40 agonist ivuxolimab. This TCR came from an adult with an advanced solid tumor such as melanoma, head and neck, liver or kidney cancer. The gene calls are TRBV19 and TRBJ2-7; D gene ambiguous. The CDR3 DNA sequence: TGTGCCAGTAGTATTCAGCCGTGGGGTGAGCAGTACTTC. Translation gives CASSIQPWGEQYF.